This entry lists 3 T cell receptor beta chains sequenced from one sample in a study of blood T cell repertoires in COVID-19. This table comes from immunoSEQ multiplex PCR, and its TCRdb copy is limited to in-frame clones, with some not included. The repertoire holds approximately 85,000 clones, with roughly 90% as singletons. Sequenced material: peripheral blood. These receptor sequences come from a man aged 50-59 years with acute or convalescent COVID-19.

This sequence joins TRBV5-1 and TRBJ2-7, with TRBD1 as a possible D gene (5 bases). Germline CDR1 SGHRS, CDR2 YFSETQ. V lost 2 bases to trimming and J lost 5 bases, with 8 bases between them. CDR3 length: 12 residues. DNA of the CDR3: TGCGCCAGCAGCTTTCAGGGCCACGAGCAGTACTTC. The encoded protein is CASSFQGHEQYF.

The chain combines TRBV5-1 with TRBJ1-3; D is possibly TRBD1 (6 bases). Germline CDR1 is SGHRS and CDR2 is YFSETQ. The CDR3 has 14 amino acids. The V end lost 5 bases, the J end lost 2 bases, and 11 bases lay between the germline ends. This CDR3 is CASRQGQTGNTIYF. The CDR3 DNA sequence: TGCGCCAGCAGGCAAGGACAGACTGGAAACACCATATATTTT.

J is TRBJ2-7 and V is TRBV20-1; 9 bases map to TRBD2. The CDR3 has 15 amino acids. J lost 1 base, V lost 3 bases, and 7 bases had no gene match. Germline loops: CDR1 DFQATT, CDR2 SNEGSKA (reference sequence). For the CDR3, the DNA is TGCAGTGCTAGTCTACCTAGCGGGACATCCTACGAGCAGTACTTC. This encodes CSASLPSGTSYEQYF.